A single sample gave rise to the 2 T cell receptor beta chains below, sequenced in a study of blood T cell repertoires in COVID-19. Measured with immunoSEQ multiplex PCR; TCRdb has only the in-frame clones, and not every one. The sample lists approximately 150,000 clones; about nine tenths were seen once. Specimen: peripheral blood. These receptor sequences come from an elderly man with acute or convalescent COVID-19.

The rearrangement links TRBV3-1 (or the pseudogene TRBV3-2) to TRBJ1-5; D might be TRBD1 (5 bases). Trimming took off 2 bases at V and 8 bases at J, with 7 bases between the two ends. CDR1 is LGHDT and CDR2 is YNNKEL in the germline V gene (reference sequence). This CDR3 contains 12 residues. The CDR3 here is CASSQTGEPQHF. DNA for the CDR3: TGTGCCAGCAGCCAAACGGGGGAGCCCCAGCATTTT.

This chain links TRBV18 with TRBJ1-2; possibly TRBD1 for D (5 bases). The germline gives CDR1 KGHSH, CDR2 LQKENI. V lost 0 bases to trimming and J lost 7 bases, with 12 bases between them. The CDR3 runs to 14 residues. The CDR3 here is CASSPPGGGSGYTF. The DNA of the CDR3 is TGTGCCAGCTCACCACCCGGCGGGGGGTCTGGCTACACCTTC. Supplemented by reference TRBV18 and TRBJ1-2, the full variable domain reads NAGVMQNPRHLVRRRGQEARLRCSPMKGHSHVYWYRQLPEEGLKFMVYLQKENIIDESGMPKERFSAEFPKEGPSILRIQQVVRGDSAAYFCASSPPGGGSGYTFGSGTRLTVV.